Shown below are 13 T cell receptor beta chains from a single sample sequenced in a study of blood T cell repertoires in COVID-19. Repertoires were generated with immunoSEQ multiplex PCR, while TCRdb's copy carries only in-frame clones and drops some. The sample lists under 200,000 clones, more than 75% occurring once. The sequencing input was peripheral blood. The receptors come from a man aged 55 to 69 with COVID-19, enrolled during active disease.

CDR3 nucleotides: TGTGCCAGCAGCCGGGACAGGGCGAACAATGAGCAGTTCTTC. Its protein product is CASSRDRANNEQFF. The V and J genes are TRBV7-9 and TRBJ2-1, with TRBD1 matching 9 bases. The V gene end was trimmed by 5 bases and the J gene end by 5 bases; junction bases not matched to a gene: 4. The germline V gene encodes CDR1 SEHNR and CDR2 FQNEAQ (reference sequence). CDR3 size: 14 residues.

The chain uses TRBV18 and TRBJ2-1; maybe TRBD2 (5 bases). Per germline, CDR1 KGHSH and CDR2 LQKENI. Trimming pared 2 bases from V and 2 bases from J, leaving 16 bases between. The CDR3 length is 17 residues. CDR3 DNA sequence: TGTGCCAGCTCACCATTGAGGAATCGGGGAGCCTACAATGAGCAGTTCTTC. Translated, it gives CASSPLRNRGAYNEQFF.

This rearrangement joins TRBV7-3 to TRBJ2-1, with TRBD1 identical over 12 bases. V shed 5 bases, J shed 7 bases, and the junction held 9 bases outside the gene matches. The germline CDR1 and CDR2 sequences are SGHTA and FQGTGA. The CDR3 loop spans 16 amino acids. Here the CDR3 DNA reads TGTGCCAGCAGCCCGCCGGGACAGGGGGCGGCGAATGAGCAGTTCTTC. Its protein is CASSPPGQGAANEQFF. The variable domain in full, with the rest retrieved from reference TRBV7-3 and TRBJ2-1, is GAGVSQTPSNKVTEKGKYVELRCDPISGHTALYWYRQSLGQGPEFLIYFQGTGAADDSGLPNDRFFAVRPEGSVSTLKIQRTERGDSAVYLCASSPPGQGAANEQFFGPGTRLTVL.

This clone occurred a few times. The chain employs TRBV11-2 and TRBJ1-3, with a possible D match to TRBD1 (5 bases). V was clipped by 1 base and J by 2 bases, with 15 bases between them. Germline assignment: CDR1 SGHAT and CDR2 FQNNGV. This CDR3 is built from 17 residues. The CDR3 bases are TGTGCCAGCAGCTTAGGGAGGGGCAGACCTCCTGGAAACACCATATATTTT. Amino acids: CASSLGRGRPPGNTIYF.

The CDR3 spells CASSSTNRGRTEAFF. The CDR3 nucleotides are TGTGCCAGCAGCTCGACGAACAGGGGACGGACTGAAGCTTTCTTT. The chain couples TRBV5-8 to TRBJ1-1; 7 bases line up with TRBD1. The V segment lost 3 bases and the J segment 5 bases; nucleotides outside the gene matches: 10. Germline V CDR1 and CDR2: SGHTS, YDEGEE. The CDR3 sequence is 15 residues long. Variable domain in full (rest from reference TRBV5-8 and TRBJ1-1): EAGVTQSPTHLIKTRGQQATLRCSPISGHTSVYWYQQALGLGLQFLLWYDEGEERNRGNFPPRFSGRQFPNYSSELNVNALELEDSALYLCASSSTNRGRTEAFFGQGTRLTVV.

The J gene is TRBJ1-5, the V gene TRBV25-1; the D gene is possibly TRBD1 (5 bases). The CDR3 is made up of 15 amino acids. CDR1 is MGHDK, CDR2 SYGVNS, per germline. Trimming pared 4 bases from V and 4 bases from J, leaving 14 bases between. CDR3 bases: TGTGCCAGCAGTGCCACGGACAAGACTAATCAGCCCCAGCATTTT. It specifies CASSATDKTNQPQHF.

CDR3: CSVADRGTDTQYF. The CDR3, as DNA: TGCAGCGTTGCTGACAGGGGCACAGATACGCAGTATTTT. The V gene is TRBV29-1, the J gene TRBJ2-3; TRBD1 agrees at 7 bases. CDR1 is SQVTM and CDR2 is ANQGSEA in the germline V gene. V dropped 4 bases and J dropped 1; count of bases not matched to a gene: 2. The CDR3 runs to 13 residues.

The chain combines TRBV28 with TRBJ1-2; 9 positions match TRBD1. Germline CDR1 reads MDHEN; CDR2 reads SYDVKM. The CDR3 covers 20 residues. The V and J ends lost 4 bases and 0 bases, in that order; junction bases with no gene match: 18. CDR3 coding DNA: TGTGCCAGCAGTTCCTTTACCTCCGGGACAGGGCCCGCCTCTAACTATGGCTACACCTTC. This sequence encodes CASSSFTSGTGPASNYGYTF.

The V and J genes are TRBV4-3 and TRBJ1-4, with D possibly being TRBD1 (5 bases). This CDR3 has 18 residues. Germline values: CDR1 LGHNA, CDR2 YSLEER. V was shortened by 0 bases and J by 5 bases, with 19 bases between the two germline ends. CDR3 in DNA: TGCGCCAGCAGCCAAGATCGTGCCCGAAGCAGGGTAAATGAAAAACTGTTTTTT. The encoded protein is CASSQDRARSRVNEKLFF.

The chain joins TRBV6-5 to TRBJ2-1, with a tentative D call TRBD2 (5 bases). The germline CDR1 and CDR2 sequences are MNHEY and SVGAGI. V was pared by 1 base and J by 4 bases, with 8 bases between. This CDR3 comprises 14 residues. The CDR3 DNA reads as TGTGCCAGCAGTTACTTCGGGGATTACAATGAGCAGTTCTTC. Translation: CASSYFGDYNEQFF.

The chain uses TRBV7-2 and TRBJ1-3; 9 bases are shared with TRBD1. This CDR3 has 15 amino acids. With 5 bases clipped from V and 3 bases from J, the junction kept 5 bases outside the gene matches. CDR1 and CDR2 from the germline V gene are SGHTA and FQGNSA. Here the CDR3 DNA reads TGTGCCAGCAGCAACGACAGGGGGGTTGGAAACACCATATATTTT. This sequence encodes CASSNDRGVGNTIYF. Based on the CDR3 plus reference TRBV7-2 and TRBJ1-3, the full variable domain is GAGVSQSPSNKVTEKGKDVELRCDPISGHTALYWYRQSLGQGLEFLIYFQGNSAPDKSGLPSDRFSAERTGGSVSTLTIQRTQQEDSAVYLCASSNDRGVGNTIYFGEGSWLTVV.

The V gene is TRBV15, the J gene TRBJ2-7, with D possibly TRBD1 on 6 matching bases. V was clipped by 1 base and J by 6 bases, with 19 bases between them. This CDR3 region has 16 residues. The germline gives CDR1 LNHNV, CDR2 YYDKDF (reference sequence). Here the CDR3 DNA reads TGTGCCACCAGCAGAGGGACTTCAGGGGTTCGGGTCGAGCAGTACTTC. Protein sequence: CATSRGTSGVRVEQYF.

As to this clone: This CDR3 is also generated by other DNA sequences in the sample. This chain uses TRBV5-5 with TRBJ1-2, with TRBD1 matching 7 bases. There are 14 residues in the CDR3. V was clipped by 0 bases and J by 2 bases; unmatched bases: 1. Germline-derived CDR1 and CDR2 are SGHKS and YYEKEE (reference sequence). CDR3 residues: CASSLGQGNYGYTF. CDR3 DNA: TGTGCCAGCAGCTTGGGACAGGGAAACTATGGCTACACCTTC.